Listed here are 5 T cell receptor beta chains from one sample, sequenced in a study of T cell clonotyping in hematopoietic cell transplantation. Profiling relied on immunoSEQ multiplex PCR, and the TCRdb table lists in-frame clones only, not all of them. The table records over 10,000 clones, approximately 90% of them present only once. Sequenced material: peripheral blood mononuclear cells. The receptors come from a woman aged 45 to 65 in good health. Some clones in this sample may be carry-over from other donors' samples.

The DNA for the CDR3 is TGTGCCAGCAGTGCCTTCGGGCTAGCGGGTACCGGGGAGCTGTTTTTT. It translates to CASSAFGLAGTGELFF. This chain joins TRBV6-4 and TRBJ2-2; TRBD2 aligns across 8 bases. The CDR3 has 16 amino acids. V trimming: 4 bases; J trimming: 5 bases; junction bases outside the gene matches: 9. Germline V gene sequence: CDR1 MRHNA, CDR2 SNTAGT.

The chain links TRBV18 to TRBJ2-5, with D possibly being TRBD2 (6 bases). The length of the CDR3 is 14 residues. Trimming pared 6 bases from V and 4 bases from J, leaving 15 bases between. Per germline, CDR1 KGHSH and CDR2 LQKENI. Here the CDR3 DNA reads TGTGCCAGCTCGTACGGGGGAGTAGCAGAGACCCAGTACTTC. This translates into CASSYGGVAETQYF.

This chain joins TRBV7-2 and TRBJ2-3; 10 nucleotides match TRBD1. This CDR3 has 16 amino acids. Trimming at V came to 3 bases and at J to 4 bases, leaving 7 bases not matched to a gene. Germline loops: CDR1 SGHTA, CDR2 FQGNSA. The CDR3 DNA is TGTGCCAGCAGCTTCAAAGGGACAGGGGTCTCAGATACGCAGTATTTT. Translating it yields CASSFKGTGVSDTQYF. The entire variable domain, with the rest obtained from reference TRBV7-2 and TRBJ2-3, is as follows: GAGVSQSPSNKVTEKGKDVELRCDPISGHTALYWYRQSLGQGLEFLIYFQGNSAPDKSGLPSDRFSAERTGGSVSTLTIQRTQQEDSAVYLCASSFKGTGVSDTQYFGPGTRLTVL.

The V and J genes are TRBV7-6 and TRBJ2-5, with D possibly being TRBD2 (6 bases). Germline V gives CDR1 SGHVS, CDR2 FNYEAQ. Trimming removed 2 bases at V and 5 bases at J, with 12 bases between. This CDR3 has 14 residues. CDR3 sequence: CASSLWSREETQYF. The DNA of the CDR3 is TGTGCCAGCAGCTTATGGTCCCGGGAGGAGACCCAGTACTTC. Complete variable domain (other parts from reference TRBV7-6 and TRBJ2-5): GAGVSQSPRYKVTKRGQDVALRCDPISGHVSLYWYRQALGQGPEFLTYFNYEAQQDKSGLPNDRFSAERPEGSISTLTIQRTEQRDSAMYRCASSLWSREETQYFGPGTRLLVL.

The V and J genes are TRBV2 and TRBJ1-6; D unresolved. Trimming left V 9 bases short and J 9 bases short, with 24 bases between. The CDR3 has 16 residues. The germline V gene encodes CDR1 SNHLY and CDR2 FYNNEI. The CDR3 sequence: CASTPRTVQYGSPLHF. The CDR3 region has the DNA TGTGCCAGTACCCCAAGGACCGTACAATATGGTTCACCCCTCCACTTT.